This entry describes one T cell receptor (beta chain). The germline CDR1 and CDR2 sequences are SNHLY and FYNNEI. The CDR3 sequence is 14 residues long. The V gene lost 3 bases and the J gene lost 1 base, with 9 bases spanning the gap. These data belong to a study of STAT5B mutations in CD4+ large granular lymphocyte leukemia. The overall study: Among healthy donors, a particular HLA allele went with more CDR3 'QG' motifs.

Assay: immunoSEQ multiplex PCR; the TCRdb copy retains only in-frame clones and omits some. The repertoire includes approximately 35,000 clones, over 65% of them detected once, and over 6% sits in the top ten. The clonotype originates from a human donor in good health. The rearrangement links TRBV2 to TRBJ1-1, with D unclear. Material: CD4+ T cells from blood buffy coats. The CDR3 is CASSEVYQNTEAFF. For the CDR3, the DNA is TGTGCCAGCAGTGAGGTGTACCAGAACACTGAAGCTTTCTTT. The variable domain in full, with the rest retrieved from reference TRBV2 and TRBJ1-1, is EPEVTQTPSHQVTQMGQEVILRCVPISNHLYFYWYRQILGQKVEFLVSFYNNEISEKSEIFDDQFSVERPDGSNFTLKIRSTKLEDSAMYFCASSEVYQNTEAFFGQGTRLTVV.